This is a list of T cell receptor beta chains from one sample in a study of blood T cell repertoires in COVID-19. Only in-frame clones appear in the TCRdb table, and some are missing; sequencing was by immunoSEQ multiplex PCR. The sample lists a few hundred thousand clones; 65% to 90% were seen once. The sample consisted of peripheral blood. The receptors stem from a woman aged 60-75 years with COVID-19, enrolled during active disease. Both conserved end residues are part of each CDR3. Each record gives: D gene, J gene, clone size, V gene, CDR3 DNA, CDR3 protein. D genes are given only for firm matches. Clone size is shown for a subset of rows, as once, few, many or a class of expanded clone.

>TRBD1|TRBJ1-2|NA|TRBV6-6
TGTGCCAGCAGTTCCGGACAGGCGCTCTATGGCTACACCTTC
CASSSGQALYGYTF
>TRBD2|TRBJ2-7|NA|TRBV7-2
TGTGCCAGCAGCTTAGACGGACTAGCGGGGTCCGAGCAGTACTTC
CASSLDGLAGSEQYF
>NA|TRBJ1-1|NA|TRBV18
TGTGCCAGCTCACCATCGGCGGCAAGCCTTATCCGTGAGCTCTTT
CASSPSAASLIRELF
>TRBD2|TRBJ2-5|NA|TRBV5-1
TGCGCCAGCACCCTCGGACTAGCGGGGGGGCCGTTTCAAGAGACCCAGTACTTC
CASTLGLAGGPFQETQYF
>TRBD1|TRBJ2-1|NA|TRBV2
TGTGCCAGCTCGGAGAGGGGGCCAACCTACAATGAGCAGTTCTTC
CASSERGPTYNEQFF
>NA|TRBJ1-5|few|TRBV3-1/TRBV3-2
TGTGCCAGCAGCCAGACAGTAGGATCTCAGCCCCAGCATTTT
CASSQTVGSQPQHF
>TRBD2|TRBJ2-3|NA|TRBV5-1
TGCGCCAGCAGCTTGTTAGCGGGGGTTAGCACAGATACGCAGTATTTT
CASSLLAGVSTDTQYF
>TRBD1|TRBJ2-7|few|TRBV15
TGTGCCACCAGCAGAGATGGGGGACAGACATACGAGCAGTACTTC
CATSRDGGQTYEQYF
>TRBD1|TRBJ2-7|NA|TRBV2
TGTGCCAGCACCCCCGGGACAGGGAACTCCTACGAGCAGTACTTC
CASTPGTGNSYEQYF
>NA|TRBJ2-7|NA|TRBV27
TGTGCCAGCAGTCCCAGTCGAGGGGGCGAGCAGTACTTC
CASSPSRGGEQYF
>NA|TRBJ1-3|NA|TRBV2
TGTGCCAGCAGTCCCGGAACAGCTGGAAACACCATATATTTT
CASSPGTAGNTIYF
>NA|TRBJ1-3|few|TRBV4-3
TGCGCCAGCAGCGTAGACGCGGGGATCGGAAACACCATATATTTT
CASSVDAGIGNTIYF
>TRBD2|TRBJ2-5|NA|TRBV5-4
TGTGCCAGCAGCTTGGACGGGGGGAGAGGAGAGACCCAGTACTTC
CASSLDGGRGETQYF
>TRBD1|TRBJ1-5|few|TRBV2
TGTGCCAGCGGGGGGACAGGTGATCAGCCCCAGCATTTT
CASGGTGDQPQHF
>TRBD2|TRBJ2-2|NA|TRBV10-2
TGCGCCATCCAGACTAGCGGGGCAAACACCGGGGAGCTGTTTTTT
CAIQTSGANTGELFF
>NA|TRBJ1-1|once|TRBV10-3
TGTGCCATCAGTGGGCAGGGTCCTAACACTGAAGCTTTCTTT
CAISGQGPNTEAFF
>TRBD1|TRBJ1-2|NA|TRBV6-6
TGTGCCAGCAGTTACTCGACCCCTAGGACAGGGGACGGCTACACCTTC
CASSYSTPRTGDGYTF
>TRBD1|TRBJ1-2|NA|TRBV6-2/TRBV6-3
TGTGCCAGCAGCCAACCGACAGGGTCTGGCTACACCTTC
CASSQPTGSGYTF
>NA|TRBJ1-5|NA|TRBV4-1
TGCGCCAGCAGCCAAGATTGGAGGGGCGGTAATCAGCCCCAGCATTTT
CASSQDWRGGNQPQHF
>NA|TRBJ2-1|NA|TRBV30
TGTGCCTGGTGGACGGGAAGCTCCTACAATGAGCAGTTCTTC
CAWWTGSSYNEQFF
>TRBD2|TRBJ2-5|NA|TRBV19
TGTGCCAGTAGTACCCCCCGACTAGCGGGGGTTCAAGAGACCCAGTACTTC
CASSTPRLAGVQETQYF
>TRBD2|TRBJ2-3|NA|TRBV6-2/TRBV6-3
TGTGCCAGCAGTGCCGGGGGGACTAGCACAGATACGCAGTATTTT
CASSAGGTSTDTQYF
>TRBD2|TRBJ2-1|few|TRBV7-6
TGTGCCAGCAGCTTAGCGGCCATGAAGCGGGGTGGGAATGAGCAGTTCTTC
CASSLAAMKRGGNEQFF
>TRBD2|TRBJ2-7|NA|TRBV2
TGTGCCAGCAGTGAAGCCCCGGGGGGCTACGAGCAGTACTTC
CASSEAPGGYEQYF
>NA|TRBJ1-5|NA|TRBV6-6
TGTGCCAGCAGTTACCTGATAGATCAGCCCCAGCATTTT
CASSYLIDQPQHF
>NA|TRBJ1-2|few|TRBV27
TGTGCCAGCAGTTTATTGTCAGGGGAAGGCTATGGCTACACCTTC
CASSLLSGEGYGYTF
>TRBD1|TRBJ2-2|NA|TRBV5-1
TGCGCCAGCAGCCTGGGACAGACAAACACCGGGGAGCTGTTTTTT
CASSLGQTNTGELFF